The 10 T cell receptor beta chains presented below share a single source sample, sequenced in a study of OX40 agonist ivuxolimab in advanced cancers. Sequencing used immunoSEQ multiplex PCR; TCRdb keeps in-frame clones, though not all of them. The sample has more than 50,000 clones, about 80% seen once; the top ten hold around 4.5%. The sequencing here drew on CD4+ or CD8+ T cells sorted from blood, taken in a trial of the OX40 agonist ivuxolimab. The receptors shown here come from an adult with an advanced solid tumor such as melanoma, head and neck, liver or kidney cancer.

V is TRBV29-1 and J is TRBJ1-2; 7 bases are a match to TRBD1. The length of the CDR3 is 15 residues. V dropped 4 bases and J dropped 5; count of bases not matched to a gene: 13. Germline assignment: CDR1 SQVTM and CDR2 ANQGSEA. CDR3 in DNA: TGCAGCGTTGGCCAACAGGGGTATGGGGGGTATGGCTACACCTTC. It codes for CSVGQQGYGGYGYTF.

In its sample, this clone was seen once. This CDR3 is CASRLPGGDTQYF. CDR3 DNA: TGTGCCAGCAGATTGCCCGGGGGGGATACGCAGTATTTT. V gene TRBV7-2 combines with J gene TRBJ2-3; 7 positions match TRBD2. CDR3 length equals 13 residues. From germline, CDR1 is SGHTA and CDR2 FQGNSA. J gave up 6 bases and V 6 bases, and 6 bases lay outside the gene matches.

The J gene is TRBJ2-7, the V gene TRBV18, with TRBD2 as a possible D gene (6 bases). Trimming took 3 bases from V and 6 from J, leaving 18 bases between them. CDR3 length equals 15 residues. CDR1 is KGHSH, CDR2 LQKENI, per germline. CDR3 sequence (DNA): TGTGCCAGCTCACCTTTTCGCGGCGGGATATCCGAGCAGTACTTC. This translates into CASSPFRGGISEQYF.

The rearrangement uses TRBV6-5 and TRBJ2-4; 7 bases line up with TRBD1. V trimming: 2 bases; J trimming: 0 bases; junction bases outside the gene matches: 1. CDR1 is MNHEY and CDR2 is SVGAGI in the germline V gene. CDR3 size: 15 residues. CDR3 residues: CASSYRGLAKNIQYF. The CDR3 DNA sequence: TGTGCCAGCAGTTACAGGGGGCTAGCCAAAAACATTCAGTACTTC.

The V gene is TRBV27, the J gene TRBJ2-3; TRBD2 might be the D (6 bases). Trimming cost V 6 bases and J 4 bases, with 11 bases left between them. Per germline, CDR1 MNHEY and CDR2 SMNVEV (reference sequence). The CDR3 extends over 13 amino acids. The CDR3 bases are TGTGCCAGCAGACCTACGGGGGCAGATACGCAGTATTTT. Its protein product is CASRPTGADTQYF.

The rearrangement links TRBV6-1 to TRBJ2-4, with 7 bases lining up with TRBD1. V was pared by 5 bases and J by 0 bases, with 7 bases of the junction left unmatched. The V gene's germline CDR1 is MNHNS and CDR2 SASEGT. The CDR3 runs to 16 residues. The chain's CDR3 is CASSKGAGGAKNIQYF. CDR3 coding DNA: TGTGCCAGCAGTAAAGGGGCAGGGGGAGCCAAAAACATTCAGTACTTC.

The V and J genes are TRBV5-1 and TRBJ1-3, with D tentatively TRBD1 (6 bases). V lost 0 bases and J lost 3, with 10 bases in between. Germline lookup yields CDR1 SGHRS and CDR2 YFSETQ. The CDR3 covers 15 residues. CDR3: CASSLEQGDGNTIYF. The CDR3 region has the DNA TGCGCCAGCAGCTTGGAACAGGGAGATGGAAACACCATATATTTT.

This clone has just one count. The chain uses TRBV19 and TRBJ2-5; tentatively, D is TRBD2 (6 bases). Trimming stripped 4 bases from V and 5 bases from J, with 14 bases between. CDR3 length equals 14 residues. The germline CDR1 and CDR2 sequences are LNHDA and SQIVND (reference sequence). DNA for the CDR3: TGTGCCAGTAGTAGGGCGGGAATGACGGAGACCCAGTACTTC. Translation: CASSRAGMTETQYF.

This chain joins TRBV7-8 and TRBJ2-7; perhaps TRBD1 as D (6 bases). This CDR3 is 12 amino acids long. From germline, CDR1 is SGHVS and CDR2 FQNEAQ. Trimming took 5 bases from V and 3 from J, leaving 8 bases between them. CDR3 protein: CASSTQGYEQYF. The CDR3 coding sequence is TGTGCCAGCAGCACACAGGGCTACGAGCAGTACTTC.

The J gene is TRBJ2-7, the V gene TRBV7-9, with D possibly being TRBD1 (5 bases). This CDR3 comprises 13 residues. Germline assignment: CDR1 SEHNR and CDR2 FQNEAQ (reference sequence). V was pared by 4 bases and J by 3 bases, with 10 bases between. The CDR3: CASSSTDDYEQYF. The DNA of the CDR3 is TGTGCCAGCAGCTCGACAGATGACTACGAGCAGTACTTC.